This T cell receptor beta chain was found in a study of beta chain features in type 1 diabetes. Findings and caveats of the study: Within the patient group, naive, central memory and Treg TCRB repertoires appeared more similar to each other than within healthy donors. A moderate, significant TCRB CDR3 shortening appeared in type 1 diabetes across four CD4+ subsets. Resolution of whether HLA type affects TCRB rearrangement was not achieved here.

A remark on this clone: What it binds is unknown.

The CDR3 runs to 15 residues. Trimming took off 9 bases at V and 7 bases at J, with 22 bases between the two ends. CDR1 is MDHEN, CDR2 SYDVKM, per germline. CD4+ naive, central memory, regulatory and stem cell-like memory subsets were isolated by sorting on CD45RO/CCR7/CD25/CD127/CD95/CD27. Once sorted, every population was more than 98% pure. Since all of the isolated RNA was reverse transcribed, expressed TCRB transcripts were what got sequenced. Sequenced by immunoSEQ multiplex PCR; TCRdb stores in-frame clones only, minus some. The sample carries 150,000 to 170,000 clones, 9% to 12% recorded once.

This sequence joins TRBV28 and TRBJ2-1, with a tentative D call TRBD2 (5 bases). This TCR was recovered from a man aged 25 to 40 with type 1 diabetes. The sample taken for sequencing was central memory CD4+ T cells from blood. In DNA form, the CDR3 reads TGTGCCAGTATAAAACTGGGGAGACACACTAATGAGCAGTTCTTC. As protein: CASIKLGRHTNEQFF.